This T cell receptor (beta chain) stems from a study of Graves' ophthalmopathy and Graves' hyperthyroidism. This clonotype was seen many times. Its antigen is unknown. This CDR3 is built from 15 residues. V lost 8 bases, J lost 3 bases, and 9 bases stayed unmatched. RNA transcripts yielded amplified TCR beta CDR3 regions. The library came from an HTBI-primed first-round RT-PCR and a second-round multiplex PCR. Using its own MiXCR run on the multiplex PCR reads, TCRdb lists one record per CDR3 protein. The data show some 1.1 million distinct CDR3 sequences, 35% to 40% seen once. Each hyperthyroidism patient was newly diagnosed, with under 2 months' duration, and aged 18 to 65. Exclusion applied to patients with other autoimmune diseases, uncontrolled infections, pregnancy or lactation. General observations from the study: Detection in blood was also observed for most expanded thyroid clonotypes above 0.001 frequency.

The sequenced sample consisted of peripheral blood or thyroid tissue (not recorded which). The chain links TRBV12-3 or TRBV12-4 to TRBJ2-7; 11 positions agree with TRBD1. The sequence was collected from an adult man with Graves' hyperthyroidism. In DNA, the CDR3 is TGTGCCAGCGGGTCACCGGGACAGGGGGTCTACGAGCAGTACTTC. It codes for CASGSPGQGVYEQYF.